What follows are 3 T cell receptor beta chains derived from one specimen sequenced in a study of blood T cell repertoires in COVID-19. The method was immunoSEQ multiplex PCR; TCRdb's version includes in-frame clones alone and lacks a portion of them. The sample lists some 260,000 clones; approximately 79% were seen once. Material: PBMCs or T cells enriched from blood (not recorded which). Every receptor here comes from a young man with acute COVID-19.

The V gene is TRBV7-3, the J gene TRBJ2-2; D may be TRBD2 (5 bases). V was clipped by 2 bases and J by 0 bases, with 16 bases between them. Germline V gene sequence: CDR1 SGHTA, CDR2 FQGTGA. This CDR3 comprises 18 residues. The CDR3 loop is CASSLLGSEIANTGELFF. The CDR3 DNA follows: TGTGCCAGCAGCTTATTGGGTAGCGAGATCGCGAACACCGGGGAGCTGTTTTTT.

The chain links TRBV7-6 to TRBJ1-3; D is ambiguous. CDR1 and CDR2 (germline): SGHVS, FNYEAQ. V was trimmed by 3 bases and J by 2 bases, leaving 11 bases between them. There are 15 residues in the CDR3. The CDR3: CASSFYSTPGNTIYF. CDR3 DNA: TGTGCCAGCAGCTTCTACAGCACACCTGGAAACACCATATATTTT.

As DNA, the CDR3 is TGTGCCAGCAGTGTGGACAGCCCGAACACTGAAGCTTTCTTT. It yields the protein CASSVDSPNTEAFF. The rearrangement joins TRBV2 to TRBJ1-1; tentative D call: TRBD1 (6 bases). The V end was cut by 4 bases, the J end by 1 base, with 10 bases between. CDR1 and CDR2 from the germline V gene are SNHLY and FYNNEI. CDR3 length: 14 residues.